These 25 T cell receptor beta chains were sequenced from one sample in a study of blood T cell repertoires in COVID-19. This table comes from immunoSEQ multiplex PCR, and its TCRdb copy is limited to in-frame clones, with some not included. The table shows 35,000 to 45,000 clones, with roughly three quarters occurring only once. The sequenced material came from peripheral blood. The source is a man aged 65 to 85 with acute or convalescent COVID-19.

This sequence joins TRBV9 and TRBJ1-3; no reliable D call. Germline V gene data show CDR1 as SGDLS and CDR2 as YYNGEE. The CDR3 spans 14 residues. Deletions cut 4 bases from V and 4 bases from J, with 12 bases between. CDR3 sequence (DNA): TGTGCCAGCAGCCCGCAGCGGGTCGGAAACACCATATATTTT. Encoded protein: CASSPQRVGNTIYF.

This clone was recorded a few times. This chain joins TRBV3-1 (or the pseudogene TRBV3-2) and TRBJ1-1; D gene ambiguous. V was cut by 6 bases and J by 4 bases, with 15 bases left in between. CDR1 and CDR2 (germline): LGHDT, YNNKEL (reference sequence). This CDR3 comprises 14 residues. CDR3 DNA sequence: TGTGCCAGCAGTCAACGAGGAGGTATCACTGAAGCTTTCTTT. This translates into CASSQRGGITEAFF.

This chain joins TRBV6-4 and TRBJ1-2; 11 bases fit TRBD1. Germline V gene data show CDR1 as MRHNA and CDR2 as SNTAGT. Losses at the gene ends were 4 bases for V and 0 bases for J; bases not matched to a gene: 7. This CDR3 comprises 17 residues. The CDR3 DNA follows: TGTGCCAGCAGTGCCGGGACAGGGGGTCGATCTAACTATGGCTACACCTTC. This encodes CASSAGTGGRSNYGYTF.

J is TRBJ1-5 and V is TRBV19; tentatively, D is TRBD1 (5 bases). V lost 8 bases to trimming and J lost 6 bases, with 20 bases between them. The germline V gene encodes CDR1 LNHDA and CDR2 SQIVND (reference sequence). The CDR3 loop spans 15 amino acids. The CDR3 DNA follows: TGTGCCAGTTCCCGGGGAGGGACGGTTGGTCAGCCCCAGCATTTT. It yields the protein CASSRGGTVGQPQHF.

This chain uses TRBV6-2 or TRBV6-3 with TRBJ1-1, with D possibly being TRBD1 (5 bases). Germline-derived CDR1 and CDR2 are MNHEY and SVGEGT. Deletions cut 5 bases from V and 1 base from J, with 14 bases between. The CDR3 runs to 15 residues. CDR3 DNA sequence: TGTGCCAGCAGTACCCCGGGGAGGGGGAACACTGAAGCTTTCTTT. As protein: CASSTPGRGNTEAFF.

This clone came up once. The rearrangement links TRBV9 to TRBJ1-6; D ambiguous. V lost 4 bases, J lost 8 bases, and 10 bases lay in between. The germline gives CDR1 SGDLS, CDR2 YYNGEE. The CDR3 runs 13 residues. The CDR3 spells CASSPRRDSPLHF. In DNA, the CDR3 is TGTGCCAGCAGCCCTAGGAGGGATTCACCCCTCCACTTT.

The V and J genes are TRBV6-2 or TRBV6-3 and TRBJ1-5; possible D gene TRBD1, 6 bases. The CDR3 has 15 residues. The V gene's germline CDR1 is MNHEY and CDR2 SVGEGT. The V end was cut by 5 bases, the J end by 6 bases, with 17 bases between. CDR3 bases: TGTGCCAGCAGTCGTACAGGGACGGGCTTTCAGCCCCAGCATTTT. It translates to CASSRTGTGFQPQHF.

This chain joins TRBV30 and TRBJ2-7; 8 nucleotides agree with TRBD1. Germline V gene sequence: CDR1 GTSNPN, CDR2 SVGIG (reference sequence). The CDR3 consists of 13 residues. Losses at the gene ends were 3 bases for V and 2 bases for J; bases not matched to a gene: 3. The CDR3 sequence is CAWRMTGAYEQYF. CDR3 sequence (DNA): TGTGCCTGGAGGATGACAGGGGCCTACGAGCAGTACTTC.

This clone was seen ten or more times. The rearrangement links TRBV5-8 to TRBJ1-5; 7 bases align to TRBD1. Germline values: CDR1 SGHTS, CDR2 YDEGEE. The junction had 9 bases not matched to a gene; V was cut back by 5 bases and J by 4 bases. CDR3 size: 15 residues. The CDR3 DNA reads TGTGCCAGCAGTACGGGACAGAAGATTAATCAGCCCCAGCATTTT. This encodes CASSTGQKINQPQHF.

The chain recombines TRBV5-6 with TRBJ2-5, with 8 bases aligning to TRBD2. Germline values: CDR1 SGHDT, CDR2 YYEEEE. Trimming took 4 bases from V and 1 from J; bases not matched to a gene: 12. The CDR3 spans 17 residues. The CDR3 nucleotides are TGTGCCAGCAGCAACGCAAGGCGGGGGGCCTCCCAAGAGACCCAGTACTTC. Translating it yields CASSNARRGASQETQYF.

This chain connects TRBV7-2 to TRBJ1-4; tentative D call: TRBD1 (6 bases). The length of the CDR3 is 15 residues. Germline lookup yields CDR1 SGHTA and CDR2 FQGNSA. The V gene lost 1 base and the J gene lost 5 bases, with 11 bases spanning the gap. CDR3 in amino acids: CASSLVWGPNEKLFF. DNA for the CDR3: TGTGCCAGCAGCTTAGTTTGGGGGCCGAATGAAAAACTGTTTTTT.

The V and J genes are TRBV18 and TRBJ2-3; 9 nucleotides line up with TRBD1. Germline V gives CDR1 KGHSH, CDR2 LQKENI. The V segment lost 5 bases and the J segment 3 bases; nucleotides outside the gene matches: 3. There are 14 residues in the CDR3. CDR3 sequence reads: CASSAGQGTDTQYF. The CDR3 DNA reads TGTGCCAGCTCAGCGGGACAGGGAACAGATACGCAGTATTTT.

The chain carries TRBV18 and TRBJ1-6; D perhaps matches TRBD1 (6 bases). The CDR3 runs to 14 residues. Germline lookup yields CDR1 KGHSH and CDR2 LQKENI. Trimming cost V 3 bases and J 5 bases, with 8 bases left between them. CDR3 sequence (DNA): TGTGCCAGCTCACCGACAGGTCATAATTCACCCCTCCACTTT. It translates to CASSPTGHNSPLHF. The whole variable domain, remainder taken from reference TRBV18 and TRBJ1-6, is NAGVMQNPRHLVRRRGQEARLRCSPMKGHSHVYWYRQLPEEGLKFMVYLQKENIIDESGMPKERFSAEFPKEGPSILRIQQVVRGDSAAYFCASSPTGHNSPLHFGNGTRLTVT.

This clone was seen once. The chain recombines TRBV6-5 with TRBJ1-5; D gene uncertain. Trimming cost V 6 bases and J 6 bases, with 15 bases left between them. Germline V gene data show CDR1 as MNHEY and CDR2 as SVGAGI. There are 14 residues in the CDR3. As DNA, the CDR3 is TGTGCCAGCAGCCCGGGATGGGAGTCTCAGCCCCAGCATTTT. Amino acid sequence: CASSPGWESQPQHF.

The V call is TRBV6-2 or TRBV6-3, the J call TRBJ2-4; 7 nucleotides match TRBD1. Germline V gives CDR1 MNHEY, CDR2 SVGEGT. After removal of 5 bases from V and 9 bases from J, the junction contained 4 bases not matched to a gene. The CDR3 loop spans 12 amino acids. The CDR3 nucleotides are TGTGCCAGCAGTGGGGACAGCGGCATTCAGTACTTC. Protein sequence: CASSGDSGIQYF.

This chain connects TRBV10-2 to TRBJ2-3; no clear D. CDR3 length: 14 residues. Germline CDR1 WSHSY, CDR2 SAAADI. Trimming left V 3 bases short and J 0 bases short, with 7 bases between. The CDR3 nucleotides read TGCGCCAGCAGTGAATTGACTAGCACAGATACGCAGTATTTT. Protein sequence: CASSELTSTDTQYF.

Many counts were recorded for this clone. The chain links TRBV7-9 to TRBJ1-1, with D possibly being TRBD1 (6 bases). The CDR3 runs 14 residues. V dropped 1 base and J dropped 6 bases, with 12 bases sitting between them. The V gene's germline CDR1 is SEHNR and CDR2 FQNEAQ (reference sequence). This CDR3 reads CASSLEGVGAEAFF. The CDR3 DNA reads TGTGCCAGCAGCTTAGAGGGGGTCGGAGCTGAAGCTTTCTTT.

This clone occurred once. J is TRBJ1-1 and V is TRBV24-1; perhaps TRBD1 as D (5 bases). Germline CDR1 and CDR2: KGHDR and SFDVKD. This CDR3 is built from 15 residues. V lost 5 bases and J lost 0, with 12 bases in between. For the CDR3, the DNA is TGTGCCACCAGTGCTGGACATCTTTTGAACACTGAAGCTTTCTTT. It is translated as CATSAGHLLNTEAFF.

The J gene is TRBJ2-3, the V gene TRBV15, with 9 nucleotides matching TRBD2. This CDR3 contains 14 residues. From germline, CDR1 is LNHNV and CDR2 YYDKDF (reference sequence). V was pared by 8 bases and J by 2 bases, with 5 bases of the junction left unmatched. The CDR3 protein is CATRSGGNTDTQYF. The CDR3 DNA sequence: TGTGCCACCCGTAGCGGGGGAAACACAGATACGCAGTATTTT.

The chain couples TRBV10-1 to TRBJ1-5, with 9 bases matching TRBD1. CDR3 length equals 15 residues. V trimming: 6 bases; J trimming: 2 bases; junction bases outside the gene matches: 5. The V gene's germline CDR1 is WNHNN and CDR2 SYGVQD (reference sequence). The CDR3 DNA reads TGCGCCAGCAGAAGGGACAGGGAACGCAATCAGCCCCAGCATTTT. This sequence encodes CASRRDRERNQPQHF.

The chain couples TRBV9 to TRBJ1-1; 7 bases align to TRBD1. This CDR3 has 17 residues. CDR1 SGDLS and CDR2 YYNGEE come from the germline V gene. J gave up 1 base and V 2 bases, and 11 bases lay outside the gene matches. The DNA of the CDR3 is TGTGCCAGCAGCGTTGCAACAGGGGAGTGGGGGAACACTGAAGCTTTCTTT. Translated: CASSVATGEWGNTEAFF.

The chain links TRBV15 to TRBJ1-5; tentatively, D is TRBD1 (5 bases). Per the germline V gene, CDR1 is LNHNV and CDR2 is YYDKDF (reference sequence). The length of the CDR3 is 14 residues. Trimming shortened V by 5 bases and J by 3 bases, and 11 bases separated the two germline ends. The CDR3 loop reads CATSGHRSNQPQHF. In DNA form, the CDR3 reads TGTGCCACCAGCGGTCACAGGTCCAATCAGCCCCAGCATTTT.

V gene TRBV2 combines with J gene TRBJ1-1; D gene ambiguous. V was cut by 10 bases and J by 4 bases, with 19 bases left in between. Germline values: CDR1 SNHLY, CDR2 FYNNEI. This CDR3 is built from 14 residues. The CDR3 region is CAISPEGSTTEAFF. CDR3 in DNA: TGTGCCATTAGCCCCGAGGGCTCGACCACTGAAGCTTTCTTT. Combining the CDR3 with reference TRBV2 and TRBJ1-1 gives the whole variable domain EPEVTQTPSHQVTQMGQEVILRCVPISNHLYFYWYRQILGQKVEFLVSFYNNEISEKSEIFDDQFSVERPDGSNFTLKIRSTKLEDSAMYFCAISPEGSTTEAFFGQGTRLTVV.

Regarding this clone: The junction does not match germline at one end; this may be a read error. The V and J genes are TRBV6-5 and TRBJ2-7; 7 positions agree with TRBD1. In germline, CDR1 is MNHEY, CDR2 SVGAGI. CDR3 length: 15 residues. Here the CDR3 DNA reads TGTGCCCGCAGTCAGCGACAGGGCCCTTCCTACGAGCAGTACTTC. It codes for CARSQRQGPSYEQYF.

This sequence joins TRBV30 and TRBJ1-5; 8 bases map to TRBD1. Trimming took 5 bases from V and 6 from J; bases not matched to a gene: 9. The CDR3 length is 14 residues. Germline CDR1 is GTSNPN and CDR2 is SVGIG (reference sequence). CDR3 residues: CAWAPGGASQPQHF. The CDR3 DNA reads TGTGCCTGGGCCCCAGGGGGCGCAAGTCAGCCCCAGCATTTT. Variable domain in full (rest from reference TRBV30 and TRBJ1-5): SQTIHQWPATLVQPVGSPLSLECTVEGTSNPNLYWYRQAAGRGLQLLFYSVGIGQISSEVPQNLSASRPQDRQFILSSKKLLLSDSGFYLCAWAPGGASQPQHFGDGTRLSIL.